This is a list of T cell receptor beta chains from one sample in a study of memory CD4+ T cells and cytomegalovirus serostatus. Repertoires were generated with immunoSEQ multiplex PCR, while TCRdb's copy carries only in-frame clones and drops some. Altogether approximately 46,000 clones are present, 70% to 75% being singletons, with the ten largest covering approximately 1.2%. The sequenced material came from memory CD4+ T cells from blood. Receptors originate from an adult in good health and CMV-seropositive. Both conserved end residues are part of each CDR3. The D gene is left open where the match is weak. Not every row has a clone size; where given, it reads once, few, many or a size class.

V	size	D	J	CDR3	DNA
TRBV11-3	-	-	TRBJ2-7	CASSLEGQDEQYF	TGTGCCAGCAGCTTAGAAGGGCAGGACGAGCAGTACTTC
TRBV9	-	-	TRBJ1-6	CASSVGRDYNSPLHF	TGTGCCAGCAGCGTAGGGAGGGACTATAATTCACCCCTCCACTTT
TRBV29-1	-	TRBD1	TRBJ1-2	CSVWTGGEGGYTF	TGCAGCGTCTGGACAGGGGGAGAGGGTGGCTACACCTTC
TRBV20-1	many	-	TRBJ1-4	CSAEHSEKLFF	TGCAGTGCGGAACACAGTGAAAAACTGTTTTTT
TRBV5-1	once	-	TRBJ2-7	CASSTGTDSYEQYF	TGCGCCAGCAGCACTGGGACCGACAGCTACGAGCAGTACTTC
TRBV19	-	TRBD1	TRBJ2-7	CASSIERDRDEQYF	TGTGCCAGTAGTATTGAGAGGGACAGGGACGAGCAGTACTTC
TRBV7-2	-	TRBD2	TRBJ2-1	CASRGFGASGYEQFF	TGTGCCAGCAGAGGGTTCGGGGCTAGCGGGTATGAGCAGTTCTTC
TRBV5-5	-	-	TRBJ2-2	CASSFGWDTGELFF	TGTGCCAGCAGCTTCGGGTGGGACACCGGGGAGCTGTTTTTT
TRBV7-2	-	-	TRBJ1-1	CASSLWVSGTEAFF	TGTGCCAGCAGCTTATGGGTGTCTGGGACTGAAGCTTTCTTT
TRBV5-1	-	TRBD2	TRBJ2-7	CASSLDGGGSAYEQYF	TGCGCCAGCAGCTTGGACGGCGGGGGGAGTGCCTACGAGCAGTACTTC
TRBV9	-	-	TRBJ2-1	CASSVAGSREQFF	TGTGCCAGCAGCGTAGCGGGGAGCCGTGAGCAGTTCTTC
TRBV7-2	-	-	TRBJ2-7	CASTSIQGFPYEQYF	TGTGCCAGCACCAGCATACAGGGATTCCCCTACGAGCAGTACTTC
TRBV6-4	-	TRBD2	TRBJ2-3	CASSGTSGDTQYF	TGTGCCAGCAGTGGGACTAGCGGAGATACGCAGTATTTT
TRBV10-3	-	-	TRBJ1-5	CAIAQGTFDSNQPQHF	TGTGCCATTGCCCAAGGAACGTTCGATAGCAATCAGCCCCAGCATTTT
TRBV2	-	TRBD1	TRBJ1-5	CASTEGQYSNQPQHF	TGTGCCAGCACTGAGGGACAGTATAGCAATCAGCCCCAGCATTTT
TRBV4-1	-	-	TRBJ2-3	CASSQGKEESTDTQYF	TGCGCCAGCAGCCAAGGAAAAGAGGAAAGCACAGATACGCAGTATTTT
TRBV7-9	-	-	TRBJ1-1	CASSLVGRNTEAFF	TGTGCCAGCAGCTTAGTGGGTCGCAACACTGAAGCTTTCTTT
TRBV2	-	TRBD1	TRBJ1-2	CASSSSTTGPYGYTF	TGTGCCAGCAGTTCCAGCACGACAGGGCCCTATGGCTACACCTTC
TRBV29-1	-	TRBD2	TRBJ2-3	CSVAGGGGTDTQYF	TGCAGCGTCGCTGGCGGGGGAGGGACAGATACGCAGTATTTT
TRBV18	-	TRBD1	TRBJ1-1	CASSSTGGGTEAFF	TGTGCCAGCTCATCGACAGGGGGTGGCACTGAAGCTTTCTTT
TRBV5-1	-	TRBD1	TRBJ1-5	CASSPQGFNQPQHF	TGCGCCAGCAGCCCACAGGGGTTCAATCAGCCCCAGCATTTT
TRBV2	-	-	TRBJ1-2	CASSEGGRSNYGYTF	TGTGCCAGCAGTGAAGGGGGGAGAAGTAACTATGGCTACACCTTC
TRBV6-1	few	TRBD1	TRBJ1-2	CASSEGQGHYGYTF	TGTGCCAGCAGTGAGGGACAGGGCCACTATGGCTACACCTTC
TRBV2	-	-	TRBJ2-3	CASSRTSRTDTQYF	TGTGCCAGCAGTCGAACTAGCCGCACAGATACGCAGTATTTT
TRBV19	-	-	TRBJ2-3	CASSIDLLKDTQYF	TGTGCCAGTAGTATAGATCTGTTGAAAGATACGCAGTATTTT
TRBV4-3	-	-	TRBJ1-3	CASSQDIGDTFSGNTIYF	TGCGCCAGCAGCCAAGATATAGGGGACACCTTCTCTGGAAACACCATATATTTT
TRBV18	few	TRBD2	TRBJ2-1	CASSPPSGGDSGEQFF	TGTGCCAGCTCACCTCCTAGCGGGGGGGATTCGGGTGAGCAGTTCTTC
TRBV5-1	few	-	TRBJ2-7	CASSLRNGGYEQYF	TGCGCCAGCAGCTTGCGTAACGGGGGCTACGAGCAGTACTTC
TRBV2	-	-	TRBJ2-3	CASSEIGWGASRADTQYF	TGTGCCAGCAGTGAAATAGGGTGGGGGGCCTCGAGGGCAGATACGCAGTATTTT
TRBV6-1	-	-	TRBJ1-4	CASSSFGGRNEKLFF	TGTGCCAGCTCAAGTTTTGGGGGGCGGAATGAAAAACTGTTTTTT
TRBV25-1	-	-	TRBJ2-2	CASSEWETTGELFF	TGTGCCAGCAGTGAATGGGAAACCACCGGGGAGCTGTTTTTT
TRBV5-4	few	-	TRBJ1-6	CASSLWGAGSPLHF	TGTGCCAGCAGCTTGTGGGGAGCAGGTTCACCCCTCCACTTT
TRBV6-5	-	-	TRBJ1-2	CASSYDGNYGYTF	TGTGCCAGCAGTTACGACGGGAACTATGGCTACACCTTC
TRBV20-1	-	TRBD1	TRBJ2-3	CSARGQKKQYF	TGCAGTGCTAGGGGACAGAAGAAGCAGTATTTT
TRBV6-1	-	TRBD1	TRBJ1-2	CASSRGTGDGYTF	TGTGCCAGCAGCCGAGGGACAGGGGATGGCTACACCTTC
TRBV6-6	-	TRBD1	TRBJ1-1	CASSPRDSEAFF	TGTGCCAGCAGTCCCCGGGACAGTGAAGCTTTCTTT
TRBV6-1	-	-	TRBJ2-7	CASSEMRYEQYF	TGTGCCAGCAGTGAAATGCGTTACGAGCAGTACTTC
TRBV7-2	once	TRBD1	TRBJ1-2	CASRQGPGYTF	TGTGCCAGCCGACAGGGTCCAGGCTACACCTTC
TRBV6-1	-	TRBD1	TRBJ1-2	CASSDMPGQSYGYTF	TGTGCCAGCAGTGACATGCCGGGACAGAGTTACGGCTACACCTTC
TRBV29-1	-	-	TRBJ2-5	CSVEGILGTRETQYF	TGCAGCGTTGAGGGGATTTTGGGCACAAGGGAGACCCAGTACTTC
TRBV30	-	-	TRBJ2-7	CACTQGYEQYF	TGTGCCTGTACACAGGGCTACGAGCAGTACTTC
TRBV19	-	-	TRBJ2-7	CASKTGADSYEQYF	TGTGCCAGTAAGACCGGGGCAGATTCCTACGAGCAGTACTTC
TRBV2	-	-	TRBJ2-3	CASRSRRVADTQYF	TGTGCCAGCAGGAGTCGTAGAGTAGCAGATACGCAGTATTTT